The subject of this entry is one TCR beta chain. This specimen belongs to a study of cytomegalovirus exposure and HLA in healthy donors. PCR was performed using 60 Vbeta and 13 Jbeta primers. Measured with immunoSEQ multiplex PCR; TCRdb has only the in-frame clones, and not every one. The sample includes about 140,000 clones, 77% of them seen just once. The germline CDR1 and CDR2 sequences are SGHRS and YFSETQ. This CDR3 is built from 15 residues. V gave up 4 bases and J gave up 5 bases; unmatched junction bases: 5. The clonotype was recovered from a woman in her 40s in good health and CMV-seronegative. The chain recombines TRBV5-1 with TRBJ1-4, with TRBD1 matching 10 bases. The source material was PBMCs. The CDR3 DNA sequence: TGCGCCAGCAGCAATCGGACAGGGGGAAATGAAAAACTGTTTTTT. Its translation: CASSNRTGGNEKLFF.